The TCR beta chain described here comes from a study of cytomegalovirus exposure and HLA in healthy donors. CDR3 length: 17 residues. Trimming left V 4 bases short and J 2 bases short, with 17 bases between. In germline, CDR1 is SGHNT, CDR2 YENEEA. Notes on the study in general: TCR beta V segments were, for the most part, productive about 87% or about 30% of the time in an earlier analysis. Certain indistinguishable V segments, among them TRBV6-2 and TRBV6-3, were excluded. Later work found that TCR association rates differed between HLA loci; DRB1 had the most and HLA-C the fewest.

The study ran its PCR with 60 Vbeta and 13 Jbeta primers. Here immunoSEQ multiplex PCR was the method, and the copy in TCRdb shows in-frame clones only, minus some. The sample shows 150,000 to 200,000 clones, 79% of them seen only once. About this clone itself: Antigen: not known.

This TCR was sampled from a woman between 40 and 50 years old in good health and CMV-seronegative. The chain is built from TRBV11-3 and TRBJ1-4; D perhaps matches TRBD1 (5 bases). Sample: PBMCs. CDR3: CASSSSFRGYTNEKLFF. The CDR3 DNA reads TGTGCCAGCAGCTCGTCGTTTAGGGGATACACTAATGAAAAACTGTTTTTT.